This T cell receptor (beta chain) is drawn from a study of cytomegalovirus exposure and HLA in healthy donors. The V gene lost 0 bases and the J gene lost 6 bases, with 15 bases spanning the gap. CDR1 and CDR2 from the germline V gene are SGDLS and YYNGEE. The length of the CDR3 is 15 residues. General study results and limits: In the approximately 130 validation repertoires, a later analysis found that first-cohort TCR clusters tended to co-occur. In vitro work confirmed that three CMV-associated chains recognize CMV antigens.

Details on this clone: The antigen is unknown.

Data came from immunoSEQ multiplex PCR; TCRdb stores just in-frame clones and leaves some out. Among under 200,000 clones, roughly 90% were seen once, and the ten largest hold 5.5% to 6%. Input material: PBMCs. J is TRBJ1-2 and V is TRBV9; D is unclear. The receptor's source is a young woman in good health and CMV-seronegative. DNA of the CDR3: TGTGCCAGCAGCGTAGAGGGTGGGGTACTGAATGGCTACACCTTC. It is translated as CASSVEGGVLNGYTF. The whole variable domain, remainder taken from reference TRBV9 and TRBJ1-2, is DSGVTQTPKHLITATGQRVTLRCSPRSGDLSVYWYQQSLDQGLQFLIQYYNGEERAKGNILERFSAQQFPDLHSELNLSSLELGDSALYFCASSVEGGVLNGYTFGSGTRLTVV.